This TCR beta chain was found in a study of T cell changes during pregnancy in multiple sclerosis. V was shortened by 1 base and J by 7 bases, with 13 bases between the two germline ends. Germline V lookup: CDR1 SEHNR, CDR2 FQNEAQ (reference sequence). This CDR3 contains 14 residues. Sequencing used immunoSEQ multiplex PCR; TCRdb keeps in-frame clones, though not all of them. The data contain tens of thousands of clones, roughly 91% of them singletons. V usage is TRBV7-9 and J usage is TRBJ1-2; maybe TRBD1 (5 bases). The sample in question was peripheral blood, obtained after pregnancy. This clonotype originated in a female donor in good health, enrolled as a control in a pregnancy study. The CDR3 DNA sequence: TGTGCCAGCAGCTTAGAGGGGCCCTGGATTGGCTACACCTTC. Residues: CASSLEGPWIGYTF.